Sequencing of this TCR beta chain was carried out in a study of T cell responses to AZD1222 COVID-19 vaccine. General study results and limits: It was only 6 or 7 AZD1222 recipients who were seropositive at baseline. Dominant CD4 TCR responses targeted spike regions 160-218 and 743-854. Increased Spike-specific TCR breadth and depth were observed after two AZD1222 doses. Sampled repertoires all dated from after the peak T cell response.

Clones were read by immunoSEQ multiplex PCR, and TCRdb kept only the in-frame ones, dropping some. In total, the table holds 150,000 or so clones. About this clone: The antigen is unknown.

The germline V gene has CDR1 LGHDT and CDR2 YNNKEL (reference sequence). The V and J ends lost 4 bases and 8 bases respectively, with 15 bases between them. The CDR3 consists of 14 residues. The chain links TRBV3-1 (or the pseudogene TRBV3-2) to TRBJ2-1; D may be TRBD2 (6 bases). Source material: peripheral blood. The clonotype originates from an adult in good health. Here the CDR3 reads CASSPLGGRDEQFF. CDR3 nucleotide sequence: TGTGCCAGCAGCCCTCTGGGGGGACGCGATGAGCAGTTCTTC.